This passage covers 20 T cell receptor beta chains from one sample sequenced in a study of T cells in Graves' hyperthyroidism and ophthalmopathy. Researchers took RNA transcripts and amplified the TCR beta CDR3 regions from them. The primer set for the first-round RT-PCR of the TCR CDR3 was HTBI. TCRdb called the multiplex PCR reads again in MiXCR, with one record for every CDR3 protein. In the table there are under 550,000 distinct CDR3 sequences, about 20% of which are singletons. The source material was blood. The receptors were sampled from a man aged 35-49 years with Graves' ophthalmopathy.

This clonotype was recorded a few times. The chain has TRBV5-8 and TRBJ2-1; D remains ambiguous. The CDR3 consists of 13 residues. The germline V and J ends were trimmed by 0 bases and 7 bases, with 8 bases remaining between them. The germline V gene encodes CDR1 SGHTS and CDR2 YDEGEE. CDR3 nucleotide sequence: TGTGCCAGCAGCTTGGTTTACGGGAATGAGCAGTTCTTC. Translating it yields CASSLVYGNEQFF.

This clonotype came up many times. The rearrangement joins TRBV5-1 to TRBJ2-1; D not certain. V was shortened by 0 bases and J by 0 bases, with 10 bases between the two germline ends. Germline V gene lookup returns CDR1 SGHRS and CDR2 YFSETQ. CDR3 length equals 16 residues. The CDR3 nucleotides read TGCGCCAGCAGCTTGGGGGGAAGTAGCTCCTACAATGAGCAGTTCTTC. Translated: CASSLGGSSSYNEQFF.

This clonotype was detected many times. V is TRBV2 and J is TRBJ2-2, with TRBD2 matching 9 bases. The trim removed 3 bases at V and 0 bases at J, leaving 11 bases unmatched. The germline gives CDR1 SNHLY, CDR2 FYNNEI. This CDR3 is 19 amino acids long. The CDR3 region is CASSDPLAGARANTGELFF. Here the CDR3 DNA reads TGTGCCAGCAGTGACCCCTTAGCGGGGGCGCGCGCGAACACCGGGGAGCTGTTTTTT.

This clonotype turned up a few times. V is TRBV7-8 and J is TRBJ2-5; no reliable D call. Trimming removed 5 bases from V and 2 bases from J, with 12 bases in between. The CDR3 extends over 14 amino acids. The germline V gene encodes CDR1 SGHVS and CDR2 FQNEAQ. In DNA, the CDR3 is TGTGCCAGCAGCCGTTCGGAATCTCAAGAGACCCAGTACTTC. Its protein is CASSRSESQETQYF.

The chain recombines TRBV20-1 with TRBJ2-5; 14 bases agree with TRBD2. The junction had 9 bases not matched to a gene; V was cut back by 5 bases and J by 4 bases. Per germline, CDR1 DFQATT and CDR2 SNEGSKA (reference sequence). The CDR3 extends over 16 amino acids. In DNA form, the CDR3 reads TGCAGTGCTGGGACTAGCGGGAGTTTGGGAAGAGAGACCCAGTACTTC. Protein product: CSAGTSGSLGRETQYF.

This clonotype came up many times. The CDR3 here is CASSDKRTGKAEAFF. The CDR3, as DNA: TGTGCCAGCAGTGATAAGAGGACAGGGAAGGCTGAAGCTTTCTTT. The V and J genes are TRBV2 and TRBJ1-1, with 8 positions matching TRBD1. The germline gives CDR1 SNHLY, CDR2 FYNNEI. This CDR3 contains 15 residues. V was pared by 3 bases and J by 6 bases, with 9 bases of the junction left unmatched.

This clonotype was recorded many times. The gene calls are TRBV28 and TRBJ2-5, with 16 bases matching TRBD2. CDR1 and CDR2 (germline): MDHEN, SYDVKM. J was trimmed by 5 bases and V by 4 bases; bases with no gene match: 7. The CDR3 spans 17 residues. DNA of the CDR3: TGTGCCAGCAGTTCGGGACTAGCGGGAGGGCCCTCGGAGACCCAGTACTTC. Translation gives CASSSGLAGGPSETQYF.

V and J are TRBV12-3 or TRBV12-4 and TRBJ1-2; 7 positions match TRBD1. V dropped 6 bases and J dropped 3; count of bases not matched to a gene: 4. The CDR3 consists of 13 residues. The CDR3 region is CASRGGGDYGYTF. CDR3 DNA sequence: TGTGCCAGCAGGGGAGGGGGCGACTATGGCTACACCTTC.

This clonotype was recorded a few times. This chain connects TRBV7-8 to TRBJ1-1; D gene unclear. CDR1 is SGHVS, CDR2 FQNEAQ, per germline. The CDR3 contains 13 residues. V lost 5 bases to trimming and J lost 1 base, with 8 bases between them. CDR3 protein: CASSPFSNTEAFF. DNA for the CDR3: TGTGCCAGCAGCCCCTTCTCGAACACTGAAGCTTTCTTT.

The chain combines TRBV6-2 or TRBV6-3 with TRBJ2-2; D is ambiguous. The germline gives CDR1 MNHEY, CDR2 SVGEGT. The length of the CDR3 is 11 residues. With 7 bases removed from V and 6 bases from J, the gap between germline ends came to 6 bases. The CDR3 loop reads CASTHAGELFF. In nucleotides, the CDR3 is TGTGCCAGCACCCACGCCGGGGAGCTGTTTTTT.

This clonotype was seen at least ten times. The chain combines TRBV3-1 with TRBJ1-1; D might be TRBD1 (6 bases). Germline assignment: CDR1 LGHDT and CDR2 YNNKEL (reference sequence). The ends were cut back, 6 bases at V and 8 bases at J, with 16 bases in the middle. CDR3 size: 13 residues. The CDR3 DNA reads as TGTGCCAGCAGTACCCAGGGGAGAGGCGAAGCTTTCTTT. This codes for CASSTQGRGEAFF.

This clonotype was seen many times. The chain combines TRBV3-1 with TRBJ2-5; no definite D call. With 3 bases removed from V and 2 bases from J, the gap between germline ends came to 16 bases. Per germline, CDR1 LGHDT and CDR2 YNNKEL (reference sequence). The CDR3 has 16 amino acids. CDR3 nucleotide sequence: TGTGCCAGCAGCCATTTTCGCCGGGTCTCACAAGAGACCCAGTACTTC. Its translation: CASSHFRRVSQETQYF.

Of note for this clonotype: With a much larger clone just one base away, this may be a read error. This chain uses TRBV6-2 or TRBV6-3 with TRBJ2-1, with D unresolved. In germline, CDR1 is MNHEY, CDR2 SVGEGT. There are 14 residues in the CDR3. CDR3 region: CAGSLQSPHNEQFF. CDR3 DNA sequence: TGTGCCGGCAGTTTACAATCCCCCCACAATGAGCAGTTCTTC.

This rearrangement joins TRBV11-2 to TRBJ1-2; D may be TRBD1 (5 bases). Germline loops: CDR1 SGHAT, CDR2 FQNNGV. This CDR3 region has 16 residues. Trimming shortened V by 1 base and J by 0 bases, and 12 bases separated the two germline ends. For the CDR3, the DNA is TGTGCCAGCAGCTTAGGAGGGGTCAGGTCTAACTATGGCTACACCTTC. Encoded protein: CASSLGGVRSNYGYTF.

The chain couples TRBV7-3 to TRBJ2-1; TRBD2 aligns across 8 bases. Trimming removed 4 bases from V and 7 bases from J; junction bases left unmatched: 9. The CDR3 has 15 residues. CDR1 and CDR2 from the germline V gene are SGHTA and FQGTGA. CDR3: CASSSPGGLLNEQFF. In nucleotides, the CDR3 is TGTGCCAGCAGCTCACCGGGGGGGCTATTAAATGAGCAGTTCTTC.

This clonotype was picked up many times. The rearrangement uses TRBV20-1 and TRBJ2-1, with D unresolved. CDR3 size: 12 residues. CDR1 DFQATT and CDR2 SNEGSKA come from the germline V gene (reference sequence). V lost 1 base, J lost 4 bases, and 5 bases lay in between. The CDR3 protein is CSARGIYNEQFF. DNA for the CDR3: TGCAGTGCTAGAGGGATTTACAATGAGCAGTTCTTC.

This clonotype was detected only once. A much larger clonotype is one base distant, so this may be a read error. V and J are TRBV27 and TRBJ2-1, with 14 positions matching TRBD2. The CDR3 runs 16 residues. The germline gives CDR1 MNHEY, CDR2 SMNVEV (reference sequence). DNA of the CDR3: TGTGTCAGCAGTCCCCAGACTAGCGGGGGGGCGAATGAGCAGTTCTTC. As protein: CVSSPQTSGGANEQFF.

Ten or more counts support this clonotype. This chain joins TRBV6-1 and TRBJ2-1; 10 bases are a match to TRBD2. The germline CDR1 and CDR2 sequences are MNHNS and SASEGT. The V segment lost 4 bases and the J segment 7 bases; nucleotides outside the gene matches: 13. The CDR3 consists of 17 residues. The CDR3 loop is CASSAASGGPGGNEQFF. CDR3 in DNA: TGTGCCAGCAGTGCAGCTAGCGGGGGCCCGGGTGGGAATGAGCAGTTCTTC.

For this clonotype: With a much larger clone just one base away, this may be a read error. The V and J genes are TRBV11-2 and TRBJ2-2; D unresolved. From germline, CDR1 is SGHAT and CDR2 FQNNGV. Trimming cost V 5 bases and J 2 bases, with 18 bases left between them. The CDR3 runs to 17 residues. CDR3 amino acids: CASSAQPARFNTGELFF. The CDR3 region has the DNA TGTGCCAGCAGCGCCCAACCAGCGCGGTTTAACACCGGGGAGCTGTTTTTT.

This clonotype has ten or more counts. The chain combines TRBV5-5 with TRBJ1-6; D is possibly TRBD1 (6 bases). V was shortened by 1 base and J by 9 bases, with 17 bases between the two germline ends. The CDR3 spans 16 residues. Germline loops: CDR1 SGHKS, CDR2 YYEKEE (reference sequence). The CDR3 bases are TGTGCCAGCAGCTTGCATTGGGACAAGCTCGCTTCACCCCTCCACTTT. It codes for CASSLHWDKLASPLHF. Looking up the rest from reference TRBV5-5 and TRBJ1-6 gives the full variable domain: DAGVTQSPTHLIKTRGQQVTLRCSPISGHKSVSWYQQVLGQGPQFIFQYYEKEERGRGNFPDRFSARQFPNYSSELNVNALLLGDSALYLCASSLHWDKLASPLHFGNGTRLTVT.